These T cell receptor beta chains were read from a single sample in a study of tumor-infiltrating lymphocytes in primary liver carcinoma. MiXCR, run by TCRdb on the multiplex PCR reads, gives a single entry per CDR3 protein. The sample contains about 330,000 distinct CDR3 sequences, almost 65% of which appear only once. Sequencing was done on a sample of peripheral blood. All receptors come from a middle-aged man with primary liver carcinoma and hepatitis B virus infection. Each CDR3 is given without its conserved first and last residue. Each record gives: CDR3 protein, clone size, V gene. Some rows mark clone size as missing; the rest say once, few, many or name a class of expanded clone.

CDR3 protein: DSGLPAGNTGELF; clone size: -; V gene: TRBV5-4
CDR3 protein: ASNLVFQSWTGELF; clone size: -; V gene: TRBV7-9
CDR3 protein: ASSLKLDLQHIQY; clone size: -; V gene: TRBV12-3/TRBV12-4
CDR3 protein: ASSRIPPGFWDKAETQY; clone size: -; V gene: TRBV11-2
CDR3 protein: ASSLAGGQGVREQF; clone size: -; V gene: TRBV5-4
CDR3 protein: ASSLLVSGANVLT; clone size: -; V gene: TRBV5-4
CDR3 protein: ASSRDTSSGVNVLT; clone size: -; V gene: TRBV5-1
CDR3 protein: AWKPSGNSYNEQF; clone size: -; V gene: TRBV30
CDR3 protein: ASARAAPSRDTQY; clone size: -; V gene: TRBV28
CDR3 protein: ATSDFSGNIQY; clone size: many; V gene: TRBV24-1
CDR3 protein: ASSQESASPKNIQY; clone size: many; V gene: TRBV4-1
CDR3 protein: ASNSISRRGTGELF; clone size: once; V gene: TRBV11-2
CDR3 protein: ASSLHRSGGYEQY; clone size: -; V gene: TRBV6-5
CDR3 protein: AWSRQGAIEETQY; clone size: -; V gene: TRBV30
CDR3 protein: ASSLGGGQPQH; clone size: few; V gene: TRBV5-1
CDR3 protein: AVGPEDSNTEAF; clone size: few; V gene: TRBV5-1
CDR3 protein: SVSGRTGTYEQY; clone size: -; V gene: TRBV29-1
CDR3 protein: AGSGLAGPVYNEQF; clone size: -; V gene: TRBV28
CDR3 protein: ASSQDGGTANTGELF; clone size: -; V gene: TRBV4-2
CDR3 protein: VSSLHAGGASGNTIY; clone size: -; V gene: TRBV11-2
CDR3 protein: ASRRTGGNEQF; clone size: many; V gene: TRBV12-3/TRBV12-4
CDR3 protein: AWSGTSGSVSEQF; clone size: -; V gene: TRBV30
CDR3 protein: ASSRTFNQDFSYEQY; clone size: -; V gene: TRBV28